The source of this T cell receptor (beta chain) is a study of shared clonotypes between healthy human individuals (dated by TCRdb to 2020 to 2022). As for the study more broadly: The cohort included three men and two women between 18 and 49 years of age. For each donor, CD4 naive and CD4 memory were each given three plates, CD8 naive was given two plates, and CD8 memory was given one plate. To estimate repertoire size and how much clonotypes are shared between individuals, the study performed deep sequencing of blood TCR repertoires from a handful of healthy adults. Libraries were prepared and TCR repertoires were sequenced by different laboratories using diverse techniques, in order to increase sequencing depth and limit assay-specific biases. Between about 0.8 and 9 billion PBMCs per donor were obtained by leukapheresis.

Healthy HIV-negative adults with no recently reported acute infections or vaccinations were included as donors. Only Caucasian adults living in Nashville, Tennessee, USA were represented among the donors. CD4+ T cells were enriched through magnetic negative selection, after which naive cells were positively selected on CD45RA and the remaining negative fraction served as the memory subset. Blood was obtained by leukapheresis, after which PBMCs were separated by Ficoll-Histopaque density gradient centrifugation and cryopreserved in liquid nitrogen vapor phase. Analytical flow cytometry was used to check the purity and quantity of each magnetically sorted T cell population. Each sorted fraction had its genomic DNA isolated and then quantified by UV absorbance on a Nanodrop 2000c. With respect to this clone: Its cognate antigen has yet to be identified. There are no base qualities to consult, and no much larger clone falls within one base.

What the authors observed across the whole study: When four donors were compared, the shared fraction of clonotypes was around 4.6% for naive CD4, around 4% for naive CD8, 2.3% for memory CD4, and roughly 0.43% for memory CD8. The genetic and exposure-history diversity represented was limited by the small number of donors. Pairwise subsampling led to the expectation that sequencing depth would affect the degree of clonotype sharing among donors. Rarefaction of sorted-subset datasets indicated incomplete sequencing despite the large sequencing depth. Larger estimated clonotype richness was generally found for naive subsets than for memory subsets. Only blood was sampled, and tissue TCR repertoires likely differ from those in blood. Compared with non-shared clonotypes, clonotypes shared by all four sorted-subset donors had higher generation probabilities.

Using the deep immunoSEQ assay, TCR CDR3 regions were amplified from genomic DNA by multiplex PCR. Extracted genomic DNA from each cell subset was spread evenly across all wells of several immunoSEQ 96-well plates, with each plate serving as a replicate. For sorted subsets, each replicate PCR was loaded with roughly 190 ng genomic DNA, equivalent to about 33,000 T cell genomes. Purified libraries were quantified with a Qubit 3.0 fluorometer, sized on a Bioanalyzer 2100, and re-quantified with the KAPA Library Quantification kit. A separate single-read 150-cycle Illumina NextSeq 550 flow cell was used to sequence each immunoSEQ 96-well plate. Regarding the original processing steps: Because only junctional sequences without quality scores were contained in the immunoSEQ output, filtering matching that applied to full-length reads could not be performed. To assign V/J genes and CDR3, sequences were annotated using PyIR, a Python wrapper for IgBLAST v1.9, with IMGT germline references. Any read was removed if the V/J assignment was weak (E-value above 1e-6), the CDR3 was missing, or the read contained stop codons, out-of-frame junctions, or ambiguous translated residues. A V3J clonotype was defined by an identical inferred V gene, J gene, and CDR3 amino acid sequence. Percentage overlap between repertoires was calculated by dividing the number of shared unique clonotypes by the size of the smaller repertoire. Richness of each repertoire was evaluated using RTK rarefaction, the Chao1 estimator, and Recon v2.1 estimates of unobserved clonotypes. Generation probabilities for all TCRbeta clonotypes obtained by the gDNA method from a handful of donors were computed using OLGA. In its TCRdb copy, this immuneACCESS table keeps in-frame sequences only and misses some clones. Where compared with another copy, unresolved V genes explain less than half of these, and the others have no known cause. V, J and clone size reflect that table, while D and trimming were determined from the DNA. This sample has 2.3 million or so clones in its table, and 85% to 95% of those were observed once. Under 0.45% of the sample is taken by the ten largest.

The CDR3 sequence holds 15 residues, the cysteine and phenylalanine included. Just the 45-base CDR3 DNA is kept, in frame starting at base 1. The germline ends are 8 bases apart after V is trimmed by 0 bases and J by 0 bases. The germline V gene supplies CDR1 MNHEY and CDR2 SVGAGI. The chain couples TRBV6-5 to TRBJ1-2; the D gene is unclear. The clonotype comes from a young man in good health. Some clones in this sample may be carry-over from other donors' samples. Source material: naive CD4+ T cells from PBMCs. The label giving this sample's cell subset or site can be read as: CD45RA+ positively selected. The DNA sequence is as follows: TGTGCCAGCAGTTACTCGGAAGCTACTAACTATGGCTACACCTTC. Its translation is CASSYSEATNYGYTF.